These T cell receptor beta chains were read from a single sample in a study of beta chain features in type 1 diabetes. Only in-frame clones appear in the TCRdb table, and some are missing; sequencing was by immunoSEQ multiplex PCR. The repertoire holds 350,000 or so clones, with around a fifth as singletons. Input material: naive CD4+ T cells from blood. The receptors were gathered from a woman under 30 in good health. Each CDR3 is given with its conserved first and last residue. Each record gives: D gene, clone size, V gene, J gene, CDR3 protein, CDR3 DNA. The D gene is left open where the match is weak. Size tells how often a clone was seen (once, few, many) or the class of an expanded clone, and some rows leave it out.

>NA|NA|TRBV25-1|TRBJ1-2
CASSETGNGYTF
TGTGCCAGCAGTGAAACAGGGAACGGCTACACCTTC
>TRBD2|few|TRBV6-5|TRBJ2-7
CASSPGTRGEQYF
TGTGCCAGCAGTCCCGGGACTAGGGGCGAGCAGTACTTC
>NA|NA|TRBV5-1|TRBJ1-1
CASGGDSNTEAFF
TGCGCCAGCGGAGGGGATTCGAACACTGAAGCTTTCTTT
>NA|NA|TRBV11-1|TRBJ2-7
CASSFLASYEQYF
TGTGCCAGCAGCTTCCTAGCATCCTACGAGCAGTACTTC
>NA|few|TRBV30|TRBJ2-7
CAWKDSYISYEQYF
TGTGCCTGGAAGGACAGCTACATCTCCTACGAGCAGTACTTC
>NA|NA|TRBV30|TRBJ2-6
CAGSGSGANVLTF
TGTGCCGGGTCGGGGTCTGGGGCCAACGTCCTGACTTTC
>NA|NA|TRBV5-1|TRBJ2-1
CASSLAGTFNNEQFF
TGCGCCAGCAGCTTGGCGGGAACCTTTAACAATGAGCAGTTCTTC
>TRBD2|NA|TRBV30|TRBJ2-1
CAWSVRLAGGREQFF
TGTGCCTGGAGTGTACGGCTAGCGGGAGGGCGTGAGCAGTTCTTC
>TRBD1|NA|TRBV14|TRBJ1-4
CASSPRAGGGEKLFF
TGTGCCAGCAGCCCTCGGGCAGGGGGCGGTGAAAAACTGTTTTTT
>TRBD2|NA|TRBV10-3|TRBJ2-7
CAISESGSGRYEQYF
TGTGCCATCAGTGAGTCGGGTAGCGGGCGTTACGAGCAGTACTTC
>NA|NA|TRBV14|TRBJ1-1
CASSSQRELEAFF
TGTGCCAGCAGCTCTCAAAGGGAGCTCGAAGCTTTCTTT
>TRBD1|NA|TRBV19|TRBJ1-4
CASSPRTGGGNEKLFF
TGTGCCAGTAGTCCCCGGACAGGGGGTGGTAATGAAAAACTGTTTTTT
>TRBD1|few|TRBV2|TRBJ2-7
CASSEVGTVKWQYF
TGTGCCAGCAGCGAAGTCGGGACAGTTAAGTGGCAGTACTTC
>TRBD1|few|TRBV18|TRBJ1-6
CASSPPGNRGNSPLHF
TGTGCCAGCTCACCACCGGGAAACAGGGGGAATTCACCCCTCCACTTT
>NA|NA|TRBV4-1|TRBJ2-7
CASSHSGQTYEQYF
TGCGCCAGCAGCCATTCAGGACAGACCTACGAGCAGTACTTC
>NA|NA|TRBV7-2|TRBJ2-3
CASSPGSGRKWADTQYF
TGTGCCAGCAGCCCTGGTAGCGGCCGGAAATGGGCAGATACGCAGTATTTT
>NA|few|TRBV4-1|TRBJ1-4
CASSRPVLGEKLFF
TGCGCCAGCAGCCGCCCTGTGCTAGGTGAAAAACTGTTTTTT
>TRBD2|NA|TRBV4-1|TRBJ2-5
CASSMTSGGSGETQYF
TGCGCCAGCAGCATGACTAGCGGGGGGTCCGGAGAGACCCAGTACTTC
>NA|NA|TRBV6-5|TRBJ2-3
CASRRTVLSDTQYF
TGTGCCAGCAGGCGGACAGTATTGTCAGATACGCAGTATTTT
>TRBD1|few|TRBV2|TRBJ2-5
CASSAQGKETQYF
TGTGCCAGCAGTGCACAGGGGAAAGAGACCCAGTACTTC
>NA|NA|TRBV29-1|TRBJ2-5
CSVVFWGRRQETQYF
TGCAGCGTTGTGTTTTGGGGCCGTAGGCAAGAGACCCAGTACTTC
>TRBD1|few|TRBV9|TRBJ1-4
CASSVDEGAGEKLFF
TGTGCCAGCAGCGTAGATGAGGGGGCTGGTGAAAAACTGTTTTTT